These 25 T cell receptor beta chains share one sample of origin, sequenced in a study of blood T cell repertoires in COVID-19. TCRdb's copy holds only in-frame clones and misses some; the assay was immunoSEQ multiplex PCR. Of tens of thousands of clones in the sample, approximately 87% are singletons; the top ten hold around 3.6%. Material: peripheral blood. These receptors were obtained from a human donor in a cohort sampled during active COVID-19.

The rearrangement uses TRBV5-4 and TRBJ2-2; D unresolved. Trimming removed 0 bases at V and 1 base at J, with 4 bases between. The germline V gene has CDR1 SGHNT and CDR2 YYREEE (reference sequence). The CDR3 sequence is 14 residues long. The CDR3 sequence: CASSLGQNTGELFF. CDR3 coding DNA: TGTGCCAGCAGCTTGGGACAGAACACCGGGGAGCTGTTTTTT.

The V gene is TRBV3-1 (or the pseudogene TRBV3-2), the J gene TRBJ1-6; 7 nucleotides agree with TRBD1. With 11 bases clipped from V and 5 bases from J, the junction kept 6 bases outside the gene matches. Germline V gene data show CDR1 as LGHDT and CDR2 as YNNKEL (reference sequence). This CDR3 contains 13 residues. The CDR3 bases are TGTGCCTGCCGGGACAGAGATAATTCACCCCTCCACTTT. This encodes CACRDRDNSPLHF.

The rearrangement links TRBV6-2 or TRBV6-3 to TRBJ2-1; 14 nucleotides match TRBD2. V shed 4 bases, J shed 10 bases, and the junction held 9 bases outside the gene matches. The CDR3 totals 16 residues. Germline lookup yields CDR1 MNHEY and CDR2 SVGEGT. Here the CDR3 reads CASSSRLAGGIGEQFF. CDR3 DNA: TGTGCCAGCAGTTCCAGACTAGCGGGGGGGATAGGAGAGCAGTTCTTC.

The CDR3 is CASSLVQVVHGYTF. The CDR3 DNA reads TGTGCCAGCAGTTTAGTCCAGGTTGTCCATGGCTACACCTTC. This chain joins TRBV28 and TRBJ1-2; D uncertain. In germline, CDR1 is MDHEN, CDR2 SYDVKM. V lost 2 bases to trimming and J lost 6 bases, with 13 bases between them. The CDR3 is 14 residues long.

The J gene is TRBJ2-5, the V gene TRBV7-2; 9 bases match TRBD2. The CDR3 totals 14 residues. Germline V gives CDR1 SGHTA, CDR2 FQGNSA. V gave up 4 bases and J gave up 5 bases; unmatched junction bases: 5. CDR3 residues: CASSSHGLAETQYF. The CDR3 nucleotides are TGTGCCAGCAGCTCGCACGGACTAGCGGAGACCCAGTACTTC.

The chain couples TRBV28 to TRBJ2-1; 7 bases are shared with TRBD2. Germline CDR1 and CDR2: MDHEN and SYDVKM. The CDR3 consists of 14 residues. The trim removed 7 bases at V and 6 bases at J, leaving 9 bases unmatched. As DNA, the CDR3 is TGTGCCAGCATCGTCAGCGGGAATATCAATGAGCAGTTCTTC. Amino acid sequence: CASIVSGNINEQFF.

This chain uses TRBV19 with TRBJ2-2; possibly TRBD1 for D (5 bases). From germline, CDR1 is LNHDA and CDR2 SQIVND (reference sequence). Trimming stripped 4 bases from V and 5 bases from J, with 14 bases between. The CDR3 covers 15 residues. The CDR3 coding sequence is TGTGCCAGTAGTACTCAGGGTAGGAGTACCGGGGAGCTGTTTTTT. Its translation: CASSTQGRSTGELFF.

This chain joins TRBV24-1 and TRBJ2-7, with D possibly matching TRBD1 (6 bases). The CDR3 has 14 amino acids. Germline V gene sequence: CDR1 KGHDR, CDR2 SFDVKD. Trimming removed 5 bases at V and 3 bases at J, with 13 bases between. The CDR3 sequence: CATSAGTPHYEQYF. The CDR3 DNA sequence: TGTGCCACCAGTGCGGGGACACCCCACTACGAGCAGTACTTC.

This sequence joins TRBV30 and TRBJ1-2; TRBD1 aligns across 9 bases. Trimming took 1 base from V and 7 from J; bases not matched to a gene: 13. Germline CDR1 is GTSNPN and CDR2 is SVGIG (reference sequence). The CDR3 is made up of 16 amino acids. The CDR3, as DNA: TGTGCCTGGAGTGGCCCCAACAGGGGGCGCGGTGCTGGCTACACCTTC. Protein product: CAWSGPNRGRGAGYTF.

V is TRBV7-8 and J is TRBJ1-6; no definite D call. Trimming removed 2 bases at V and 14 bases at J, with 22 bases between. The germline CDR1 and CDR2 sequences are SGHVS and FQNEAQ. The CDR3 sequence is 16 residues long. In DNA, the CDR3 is TGTGCCAGCAGCTTACCGTTTACAATGCCGGATCGGGCCCTCCACTTT. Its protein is CASSLPFTMPDRALHF.

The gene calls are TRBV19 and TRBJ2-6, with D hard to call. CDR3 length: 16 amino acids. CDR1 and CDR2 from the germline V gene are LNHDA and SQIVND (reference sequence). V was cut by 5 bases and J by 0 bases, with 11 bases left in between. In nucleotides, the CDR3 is TGTGCCAGTAGTGAGAATACCCTCTCTGGGGCCAACGTCCTGACTTTC. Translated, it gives CASSENTLSGANVLTF. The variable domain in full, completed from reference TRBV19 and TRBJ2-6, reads DGGITQSPKYLFRKEGQNVTLSCEQNLNHDAMYWYRQDPGQGLRLIYYSQIVNDFQKGDIAEGYSVSREKKESFPLTVTSAQKNPTAFYLCASSENTLSGANVLTFGAGSRLTVL.

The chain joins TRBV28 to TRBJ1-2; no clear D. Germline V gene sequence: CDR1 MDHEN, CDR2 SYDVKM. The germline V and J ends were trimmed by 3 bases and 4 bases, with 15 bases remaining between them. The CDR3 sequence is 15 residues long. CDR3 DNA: TGTGCCAGCAGTTTCAACCCCCTACCCGGCTATGGCTACACCTTC. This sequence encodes CASSFNPLPGYGYTF.

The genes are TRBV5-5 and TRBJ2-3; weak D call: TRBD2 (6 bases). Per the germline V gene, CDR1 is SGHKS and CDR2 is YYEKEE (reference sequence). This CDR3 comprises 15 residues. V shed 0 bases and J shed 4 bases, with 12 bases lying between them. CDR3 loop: CASSLGRGSADTQYF. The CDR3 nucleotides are TGTGCCAGCAGCTTGGGGCGGGGTAGCGCAGATACGCAGTATTTT.

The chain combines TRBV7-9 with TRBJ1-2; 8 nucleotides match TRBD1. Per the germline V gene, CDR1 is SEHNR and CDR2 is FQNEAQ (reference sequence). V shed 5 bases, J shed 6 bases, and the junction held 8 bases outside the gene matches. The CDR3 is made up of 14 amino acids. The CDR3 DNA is TGTGCCAGCAGCCCCACAGGGGGTCCAAATGGCTACACCTTC. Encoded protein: CASSPTGGPNGYTF. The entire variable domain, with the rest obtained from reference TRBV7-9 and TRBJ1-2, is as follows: DTGVSQNPRHKITKRGQNVTFRCDPISEHNRLYWYRQTLGQGPEFLTYFQNEAQLEKSRLLSDRFSAERPKGSFSTLEIQRTEQGDSAMYLCASSPTGGPNGYTFGSGTRLTVV.

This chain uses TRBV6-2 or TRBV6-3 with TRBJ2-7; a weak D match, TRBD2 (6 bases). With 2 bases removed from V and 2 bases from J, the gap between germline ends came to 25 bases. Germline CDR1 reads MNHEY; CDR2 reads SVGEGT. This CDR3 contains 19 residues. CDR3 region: CASSYPTRVITAPPYEQYF. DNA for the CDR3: TGTGCCAGCAGTTACCCGACTAGGGTCATAACGGCACCCCCCTACGAGCAGTACTTC.

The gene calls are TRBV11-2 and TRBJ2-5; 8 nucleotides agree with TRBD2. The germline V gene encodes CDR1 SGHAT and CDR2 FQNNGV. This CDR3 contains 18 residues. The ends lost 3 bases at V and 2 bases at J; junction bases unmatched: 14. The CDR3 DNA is TGTGCCAGCAGCTTTACTCGCGGGGGGACCAATGTACAAGAGACCCAGTACTTC. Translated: CASSFTRGGTNVQETQYF.

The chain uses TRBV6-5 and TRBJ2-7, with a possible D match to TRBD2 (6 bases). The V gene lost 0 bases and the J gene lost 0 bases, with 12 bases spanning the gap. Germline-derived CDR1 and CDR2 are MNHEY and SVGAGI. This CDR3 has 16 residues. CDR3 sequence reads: CASSYSTGGGSYEQYF. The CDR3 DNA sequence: TGTGCCAGCAGTTACTCGACCGGGGGTGGCTCCTACGAGCAGTACTTC.

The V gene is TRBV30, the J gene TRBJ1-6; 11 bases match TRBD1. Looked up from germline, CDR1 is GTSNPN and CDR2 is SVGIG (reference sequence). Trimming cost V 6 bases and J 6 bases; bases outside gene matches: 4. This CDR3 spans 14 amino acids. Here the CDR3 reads CACLGTGGNSPLHF. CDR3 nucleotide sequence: TGTGCCTGCCTCGGGACAGGGGGTAATTCACCCCTCCACTTT.

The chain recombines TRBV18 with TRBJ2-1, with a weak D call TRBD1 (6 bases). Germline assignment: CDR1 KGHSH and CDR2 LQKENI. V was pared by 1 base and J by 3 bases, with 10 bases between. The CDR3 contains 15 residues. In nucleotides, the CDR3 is TGTGCCAGCTCACCACTAGACAGGATCTACAATGAGCAGTTCTTC. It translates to CASSPLDRIYNEQFF. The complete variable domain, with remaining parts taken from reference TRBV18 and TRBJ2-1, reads NAGVMQNPRHLVRRRGQEARLRCSPMKGHSHVYWYRQLPEEGLKFMVYLQKENIIDESGMPKERFSAEFPKEGPSILRIQQVVRGDSAAYFCASSPLDRIYNEQFFGPGTRLTVL.

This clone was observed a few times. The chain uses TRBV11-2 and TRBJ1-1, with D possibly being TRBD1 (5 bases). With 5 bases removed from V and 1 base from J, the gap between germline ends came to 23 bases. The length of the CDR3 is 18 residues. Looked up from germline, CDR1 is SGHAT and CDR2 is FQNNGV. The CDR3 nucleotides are TGTGCCAGCAGCCCTTCGTGGCAGGGTAGGTACGGGAACACTGAAGCTTTCTTT. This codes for CASSPSWQGRYGNTEAFF.

Here the CDR3 DNA reads TGTGCCAGCAGTGAATATCGCACTGAAGCTTTCTTT. Its translation: CASSEYRTEAFF. The chain recombines TRBV6-1 with TRBJ1-1; D remains ambiguous. The CDR3 has 12 residues. Trimming took off 2 bases at V and 4 bases at J, with 5 bases between the two ends. Per the germline V gene, CDR1 is MNHNS and CDR2 is SASEGT.

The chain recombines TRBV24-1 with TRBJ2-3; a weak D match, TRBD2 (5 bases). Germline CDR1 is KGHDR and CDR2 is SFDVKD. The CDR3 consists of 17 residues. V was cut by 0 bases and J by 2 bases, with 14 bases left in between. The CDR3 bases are TGTGCCACCAGTGATTTGTCTAGTTCGGAGGACACAGATACGCAGTATTTT. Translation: CATSDLSSSEDTDTQYF.

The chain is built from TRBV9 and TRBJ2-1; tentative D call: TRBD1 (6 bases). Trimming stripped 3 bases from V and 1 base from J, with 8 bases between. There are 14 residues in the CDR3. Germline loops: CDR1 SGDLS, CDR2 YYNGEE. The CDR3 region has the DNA TGTGCCAGCAGCGATCAGGGGTCCTACAATGAGCAGTTCTTC. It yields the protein CASSDQGSYNEQFF.

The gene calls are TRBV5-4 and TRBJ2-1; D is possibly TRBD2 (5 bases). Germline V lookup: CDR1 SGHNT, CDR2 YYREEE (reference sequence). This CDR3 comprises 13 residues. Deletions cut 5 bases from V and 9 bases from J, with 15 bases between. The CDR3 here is CASRMINRGEQFF. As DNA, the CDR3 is TGTGCCAGCAGGATGATTAACCGGGGTGAGCAGTTCTTC.

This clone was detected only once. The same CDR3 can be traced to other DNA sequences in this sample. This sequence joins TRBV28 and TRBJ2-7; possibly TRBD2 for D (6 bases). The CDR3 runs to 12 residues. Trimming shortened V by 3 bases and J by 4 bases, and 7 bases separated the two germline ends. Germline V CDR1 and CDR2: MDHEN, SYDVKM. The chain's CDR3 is CASSLGGYEQYF. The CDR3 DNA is TGTGCCAGCAGTTTGGGAGGATACGAGCAGTACTTC.